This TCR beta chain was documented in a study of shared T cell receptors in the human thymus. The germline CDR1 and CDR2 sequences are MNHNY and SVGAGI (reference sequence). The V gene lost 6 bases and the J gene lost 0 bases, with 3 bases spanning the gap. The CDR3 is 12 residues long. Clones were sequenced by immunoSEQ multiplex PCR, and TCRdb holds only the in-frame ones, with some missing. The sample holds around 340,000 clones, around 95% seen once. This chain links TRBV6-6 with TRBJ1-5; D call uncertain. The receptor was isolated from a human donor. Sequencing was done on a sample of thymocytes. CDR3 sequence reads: CASSISNQPQHF. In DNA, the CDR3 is TGTGCCAGCAGCATTAGCAATCAGCCCCAGCATTTT.